These 11 T cell receptor beta chains originate from one sample sequenced in a study of T cells after posttransplantation cyclophosphamide. Cyclophosphamide on days +3 and +4 followed busulfan-fludarabine conditioning and a marrow graft. Measured with immunoSEQ multiplex PCR; TCRdb has only the in-frame clones, and not every one. The profile shows roughly 4,600 clones, 76% of them singletons. Source: PBMCs, taken after allogeneic stem cell transplant with posttransplant cyclophosphamide. The receptors here all came from a male patient aged 40 to 50 who received an allogeneic stem cell transplant from a related donor, was CMV-positive, and had acute and chronic GVHD. Some T cells may be transferred from the graft donor.

The rearrangement joins TRBV11-3 to TRBJ2-2; 9 nucleotides align to TRBD1. Germline lookup yields CDR1 SGHNT and CDR2 YENEEA. Losses at the gene ends were 5 bases for V and 7 bases for J; bases not matched to a gene: 5. The CDR3 spans 14 residues. CDR3 nucleotide sequence: TGTGCCAGCAGCCAGGGGACAGGGATCGGGGAGCTGTTTTTT. This codes for CASSQGTGIGELFF.

In this sample, this clone turned up a few times. The chain recombines TRBV6-1 with TRBJ1-2, with a tentative D call TRBD1 (5 bases). In germline, CDR1 is MNHNS, CDR2 SASEGT. V was shortened by 0 bases and J by 2 bases, with 10 bases between the two germline ends. CDR3 length equals 15 residues. CDR3 DNA: TGTGCCAGCAGTGAAGCGCAACAGGCGAACTATGGCTACACCTTC. Translated, it gives CASSEAQQANYGYTF.

This clone was counted a single time. The junction shows a germline mismatch at one end, possibly a read error. The same CDR3 is also encoded by other DNA sequences in this sample. This chain connects TRBV2 to TRBJ1-4; the match to TRBD1 covers 7 bases. Germline CDR1 and CDR2: SNHLY and FYNNEI. The CDR3 length is 13 residues. DNA of the CDR3: TGTGCCAGCCAGGGGGATAAGGATGAAAAGCTGTTTTTT. Amino acids: CASQGDKDEKLFF.

The rearrangement uses TRBV9 and TRBJ2-7; D perhaps matches TRBD2 (6 bases). This CDR3 contains 14 residues. CDR1 is SGDLS and CDR2 is YYNGEE in the germline V gene. V was pared by 0 bases and J by 5 bases, with 12 bases between. The CDR3 protein is CASSVDGGEDEQYF. CDR3 DNA sequence: TGTGCCAGCAGCGTAGACGGGGGAGAGGACGAGCAGTACTTC.

V is TRBV6-6 and J is TRBJ1-2; 7 positions match TRBD1. CDR3 size: 14 residues. The V and J ends lost 2 bases and 3 bases, in that order; junction bases with no gene match: 3. CDR1 is MNHNY and CDR2 is SVGAGI in the germline V gene (reference sequence). CDR3 in DNA: TGTGCCAGCAGTTACCCTGGACAGGACTATGGCTACACCTTC. Protein: CASSYPGQDYGYTF.

J is TRBJ2-5 and V is TRBV2; 7 nucleotides line up with TRBD1. Looked up from germline, CDR1 is SNHLY and CDR2 is FYNNEI. The length of the CDR3 is 17 residues. V trimming: 0 bases; J trimming: 5 bases; junction bases outside the gene matches: 12. CDR3 region: CASSEAGFTRGQETQYF. Here the CDR3 DNA reads TGTGCCAGCAGTGAAGCAGGTTTTACTAGGGGGCAGGAGACCCAGTACTTC.

In DNA form, the CDR3 reads TGTGCCAGCAGTGGGCACAGGGGACACTACGAGCAGTACTTC. Translating gives CASSGHRGHYEQYF. V and J are TRBV28 and TRBJ2-7; 7 bases agree with TRBD1. Trimming cost V 5 bases and J 3 bases; bases outside gene matches: 7. The CDR3 has 14 residues. In germline, CDR1 is MDHEN, CDR2 SYDVKM. The entire variable domain, with the rest obtained from reference TRBV28 and TRBJ2-7, is as follows: DVKVTQSSRYLVKRTGEKVFLECVQDMDHENMFWYRQDPGLGLRLIYFSYDVKMKEKGDIPEGYSVSREKKERFSLILESASTNQTSMYLCASSGHRGHYEQYFGPGTRLTVT.

This sequence joins TRBV9 and TRBJ2-5; D uncertain. Near its end, the DNA agrees better with TRBJ2-7, so the J call may be wrong. The CDR3 spans 14 residues. The germline V gene encodes CDR1 SGDLS and CDR2 YYNGEE. CDR3 bases: TGTGCCAGCAGCGTAAACGTTCAATCCTACGAGCAGTACTTC. Amino acids: CASSVNVQSYEQYF.

The gene calls are TRBV4-2 and TRBJ2-7, with 8 bases lining up with TRBD2. Germline CDR1 LGHNA, CDR2 YNFKEQ. V was clipped by 0 bases and J by 6 bases; unmatched bases: 10. The length of the CDR3 is 16 residues. The CDR3 loop reads CASSQDSPLAATEQYF. DNA for the CDR3: TGTGCCAGCAGCCAAGATTCACCACTAGCGGCGACCGAGCAGTACTTC.

The chain couples TRBV7-8 to TRBJ2-5; 8 bases map to TRBD2. Germline V gives CDR1 SGHVS, CDR2 FQNEAQ. The CDR3 is made up of 15 amino acids. The J segment lost 0 bases and the V segment lost 0 bases, leaving 0 bases of the junction unmatched. CDR3 amino acids: CASSLASGNQETQYF. CDR3 coding DNA: TGTGCCAGCAGCTTAGCTAGCGGGAACCAAGAGACCCAGTACTTC.

The chain is built from TRBV18 and TRBJ1-1, with TRBD1 as a possible D gene (5 bases). From germline, CDR1 is KGHSH and CDR2 LQKENI. The length of the CDR3 is 12 residues. V was cut by 6 bases and J by 5 bases, with 10 bases left in between. CDR3 amino acids: CASSGGRTEAFF. CDR3 bases: TGTGCCAGCTCGGGGGGAAGGACTGAAGCTTTCTTT.